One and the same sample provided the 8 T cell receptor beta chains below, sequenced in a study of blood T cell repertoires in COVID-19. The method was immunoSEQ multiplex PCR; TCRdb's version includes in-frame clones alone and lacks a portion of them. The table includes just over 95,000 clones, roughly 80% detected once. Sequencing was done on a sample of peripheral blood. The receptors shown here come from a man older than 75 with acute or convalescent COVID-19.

Here the CDR3 DNA reads TGTGCCAGCAGCGGGACTATAGATCGGCAGTTCTTC. Its protein product is CASSGTIDRQFF. The chain employs TRBV9 and TRBJ2-1, with a weak D call TRBD2 (6 bases). V shed 3 bases and J shed 12 bases, with 13 bases lying between them. Germline CDR1 and CDR2: SGDLS and YYNGEE. The CDR3 runs 12 residues.

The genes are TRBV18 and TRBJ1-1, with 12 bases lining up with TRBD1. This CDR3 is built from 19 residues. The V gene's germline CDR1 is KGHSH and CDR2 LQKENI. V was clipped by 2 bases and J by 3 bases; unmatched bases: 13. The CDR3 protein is CASSPLIVGTGGFDTEAFF. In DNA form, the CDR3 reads TGTGCCAGCTCACCATTGATAGTGGGGACAGGGGGCTTTGACACTGAAGCTTTCTTT.

DNA for the CDR3: TGTGCCAGCAGCTTTTGGGGTAAGGGGGATCACGAGCAGTACTTC. Its protein is CASSFWGKGDHEQYF. This chain joins TRBV7-9 and TRBJ2-7, with D possibly being TRBD1 (6 bases). Germline lookup yields CDR1 SEHNR and CDR2 FQNEAQ (reference sequence). The V and J ends lost 3 bases and 5 bases respectively, with 17 bases between them. This CDR3 region has 15 residues.

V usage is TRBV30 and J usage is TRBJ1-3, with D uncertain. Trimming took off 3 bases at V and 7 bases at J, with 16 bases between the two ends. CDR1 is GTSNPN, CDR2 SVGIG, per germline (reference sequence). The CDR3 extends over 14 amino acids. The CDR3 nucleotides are TGTGCCTGGAGCCAACTCCCCCAGAGGAACACCATATATTTT. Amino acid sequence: CAWSQLPQRNTIYF.

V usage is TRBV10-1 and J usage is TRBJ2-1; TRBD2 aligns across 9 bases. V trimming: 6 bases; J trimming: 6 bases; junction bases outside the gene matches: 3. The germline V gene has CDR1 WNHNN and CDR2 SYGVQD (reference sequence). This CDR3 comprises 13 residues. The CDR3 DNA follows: TGCGCCAGCAGCGCGGGAGGGGGCAATGAGCAGTTCTTC. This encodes CASSAGGGNEQFF.

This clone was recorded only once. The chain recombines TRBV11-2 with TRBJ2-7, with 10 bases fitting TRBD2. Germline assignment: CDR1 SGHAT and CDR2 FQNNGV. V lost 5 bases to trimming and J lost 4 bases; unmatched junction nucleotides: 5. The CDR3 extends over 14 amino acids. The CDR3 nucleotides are TGTGCCAGCAGCCTTAGCGGGGGGAGGTACGAGCAGTACTTC. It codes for CASSLSGGRYEQYF.

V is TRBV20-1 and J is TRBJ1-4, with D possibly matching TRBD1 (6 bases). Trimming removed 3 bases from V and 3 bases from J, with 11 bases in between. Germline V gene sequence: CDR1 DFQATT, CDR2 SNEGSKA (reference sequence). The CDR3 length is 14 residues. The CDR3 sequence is CSASQGWSNEKLFF. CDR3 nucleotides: TGCAGTGCTAGTCAGGGGTGGTCTAATGAAAAACTGTTTTTT.

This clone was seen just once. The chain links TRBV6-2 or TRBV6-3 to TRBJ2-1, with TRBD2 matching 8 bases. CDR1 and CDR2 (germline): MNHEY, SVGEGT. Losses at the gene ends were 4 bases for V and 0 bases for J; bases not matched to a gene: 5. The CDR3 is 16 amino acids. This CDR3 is CASSSRRGGSYNEQFF. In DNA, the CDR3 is TGTGCCAGCAGTTCGCGCCGGGGGGGCTCCTACAATGAGCAGTTCTTC.